The 22 T cell receptor beta chains below were found in one sample sequenced in a study of OX40 agonist ivuxolimab in advanced cancers. Only in-frame clones appear in the TCRdb table, and some are missing; sequencing was by immunoSEQ multiplex PCR. Among around 31,000 clones listed, around nine tenths were seen once. The starting material was CD4+ or CD8+ T cells sorted from blood, obtained in a trial of the OX40 agonist ivuxolimab. These receptors originate from an adult with an advanced solid tumor such as melanoma, head and neck, liver or kidney cancer.

This sequence joins TRBV10-2 and TRBJ2-1; no clear D. The CDR3 has 13 amino acids. Germline assignment: CDR1 WSHSY and CDR2 SAAADI. Trimming stripped 3 bases from V and 10 bases from J, with 13 bases between. CDR3 region: CASSEGWGAEQFF. In DNA form, the CDR3 reads TGCGCCAGCAGTGAAGGTTGGGGTGCCGAGCAGTTCTTC.

V usage is TRBV5-6 and J usage is TRBJ2-2, with 7 positions matching TRBD2. The CDR3 totals 14 residues. The junction had 7 bases not matched to a gene; V was cut back by 5 bases and J by 6 bases. CDR1 and CDR2 (germline): SGHDT, YYEEEE. The CDR3 is CASSYTTSPGELFF. The CDR3 bases are TGTGCCAGCAGTTATACGACTAGCCCCGGGGAGCTGTTTTTT.

This clone came up a few times. The gene calls are TRBV11-1 and TRBJ1-1; D is unresolved. Per germline, CDR1 SGHAT and CDR2 FQDESV (reference sequence). The CDR3 length is 13 residues. The germline V and J ends were trimmed by 5 bases and 4 bases, with 11 bases remaining between them. The CDR3 nucleotides read TGTGCCAGCAGCCCGGGTTGGGGCACTGAAGCTTTCTTT. Amino acids: CASSPGWGTEAFF.

The chain carries TRBV4-1 and TRBJ2-1, with 10 bases that match TRBD2. The CDR3 totals 15 residues. The trim removed 1 base at V and 6 bases at J, leaving 3 bases unmatched. Germline-derived CDR1 and CDR2 are MGHRA and YSYEKL. The CDR3 coding sequence is TGCGCCAGCAGCCAAGGTAGCGGGAGGACCAATGAGCAGTTCTTC. Encoded protein: CASSQGSGRTNEQFF.

This sequence joins TRBV7-9 and TRBJ1-2; D is ambiguous. This CDR3 is built from 11 residues. CDR1 is SEHNR, CDR2 FQNEAQ, per germline (reference sequence). The V end was cut by 1 base, the J end by 6 bases, with 3 bases between. The CDR3 region has the DNA TGTGCCAGCAGCTTAGTTGATGGCTACACCTTC. This gives the protein CASSLVDGYTF.

This chain links TRBV6-4 with TRBJ2-1, with D perhaps TRBD1 or TRBD2 (5 bases each). V dropped 3 bases and J dropped 6 bases, with 15 bases sitting between them. CDR1 and CDR2 from the germline V gene are MRHNA and SNTAGT. The CDR3 loop spans 15 amino acids. The CDR3 here is CASSEHPVGGNEQFF. In DNA, the CDR3 is TGTGCCAGCAGTGAACACCCCGTTGGGGGCAATGAGCAGTTCTTC.

This rearrangement joins TRBV18 to TRBJ2-1; 10 bases fit TRBD1. V gave up 4 bases and J gave up 4 bases; unmatched junction bases: 4. The CDR3 consists of 15 residues. Germline V lookup: CDR1 KGHSH, CDR2 LQKENI. Here the CDR3 DNA reads TGTGCCAGCTCACGGGGACAGGGGTTTTACAATGAGCAGTTCTTC. Translated: CASSRGQGFYNEQFF.

This chain joins TRBV15 and TRBJ2-1; 8 bases are shared with TRBD2. The CDR3 covers 15 residues. From germline, CDR1 is LNHNV and CDR2 YYDKDF (reference sequence). V lost 6 bases, J lost 7 bases, and 11 bases stayed unmatched. DNA for the CDR3: TGTGCCACCAGAGGTTGGGCGGGAGGAGGGAATGAGCAGTTCTTC. Its translation: CATRGWAGGGNEQFF.

This chain connects TRBV4-3 to TRBJ1-2, with a tentative D call TRBD1 (5 bases). Germline CDR1 LGHNA, CDR2 YSLEER. There are 14 residues in the CDR3. Trimming shortened V by 1 base and J by 8 bases, and 14 bases separated the two germline ends. CDR3 coding DNA: TGCGCCAGCAGCCAAGGAGTTGGGGGGTACGGCTACACCTTC. Its translation is CASSQGVGGYGYTF.

V usage is TRBV28 and J usage is TRBJ2-7; D ambiguous. Trimming removed 4 bases from V and 3 bases from J, with 13 bases in between. There are 14 residues in the CDR3. In germline, CDR1 is MDHEN, CDR2 SYDVKM. CDR3 nucleotide sequence: TGTGCCAGCAGTTCCAACAACCGAATCTACGAGCAGTACTTC. It translates to CASSSNNRIYEQYF.

J is TRBJ2-7 and V is TRBV5-1, with TRBD2 as a possible D gene (6 bases). Trimming shortened V by 1 base and J by 2 bases, and 16 bases separated the two germline ends. This CDR3 is 16 amino acids long. Germline V gene lookup returns CDR1 SGHRS and CDR2 YFSETQ. The CDR3 sequence is CASSLLRTSKPYEQYF. The CDR3 coding sequence is TGCGCCAGCAGCTTGTTACGTACTAGCAAGCCCTACGAGCAGTACTTC.

This clone was recorded only once. The genes are TRBV6-5 and TRBJ2-5, with 7 bases aligning to TRBD2. The length of the CDR3 is 15 residues. The J segment lost 1 base and the V segment lost 0 bases, leaving 2 bases of the junction unmatched. Germline V lookup: CDR1 MNHEY, CDR2 SVGAGI. DNA of the CDR3: TGTGCCAGCAGTTACTCGGGGGGGATCCAAGAGACCCAGTACTTC. Translating it yields CASSYSGGIQETQYF.

CDR3 loop: CASSSPGEAFF. The CDR3 nucleotides read TGTGCCAGCAGCTCCCCGGGTGAAGCTTTCTTT. The rearrangement links TRBV7-9 to TRBJ1-1; no definite D call. Germline CDR1 SEHNR, CDR2 FQNEAQ (reference sequence). The CDR3 has 11 residues. With 4 bases removed from V and 7 bases from J, the gap between germline ends came to 7 bases.

This clone occurred a few times. This rearrangement joins TRBV7-5 to TRBJ2-7; the table's TRBD1 call for D was not verified on the DNA. TRBV7-5 is labeled a pseudogene. CDR3 length: 18 residues. As DNA, the CDR3 is TGTGCCAGAAGCTTAGTAATCTCCGGGACAGGGGACTCCTACGAGCAGTACTTC. Translated, it gives CARSLVISGTGDSYEQYF.

The chain combines TRBV27 with TRBJ2-7; no definite D call. V lost 4 bases to trimming and J lost 0 bases, with 13 bases between them. This CDR3 region has 15 residues. Germline loops: CDR1 MNHEY, CDR2 SMNVEV (reference sequence). The CDR3 loop is CASSSTDLPSYEQYF. As DNA, the CDR3 is TGTGCCAGCAGTTCGACCGATCTGCCCTCCTACGAGCAGTACTTC.

This clone showed up just a few times. A far larger clone is a single base away, which makes a read error likely. Distinct nucleotide sequences in the sample also encode this CDR3. This chain connects TRBV4-1 to TRBJ2-7, with a possible D match to TRBD2 (5 bases). This CDR3 comprises 15 residues. V was trimmed by 0 bases and J by 10 bases, leaving 19 bases between them. Germline values: CDR1 MGHRA, CDR2 YSYEKL. The chain's CDR3 is CASSQDPLVPPEQYF. For the CDR3, the DNA is TGCGCCAGCAGCCAAGATCCACTAGTCCCTCCAGAACAGTACTTC.

The V and J genes are TRBV4-1 and TRBJ1-1, with D uncertain. Per germline, CDR1 MGHRA and CDR2 YSYEKL. The V end was cut by 0 bases, the J end by 8 bases, with 10 bases between. The CDR3 totals 13 residues. The CDR3: CASSQEAGREAFF. The CDR3 nucleotides are TGCGCCAGCAGCCAAGAGGCCGGGAGGGAAGCTTTCTTT.

This clone was found once. The chain carries TRBV5-1 and TRBJ2-1, with 7 bases aligning to TRBD1. V was pared by 1 base and J by 9 bases, with 10 bases of the junction left unmatched. Per germline, CDR1 SGHRS and CDR2 YFSETQ. The length of the CDR3 is 15 residues. The DNA for the CDR3 is TGCGCCAGCAGCTTGATGCCGGGACAGACGCTTGAGCAGTTCTTC. This codes for CASSLMPGQTLEQFF. The full variable domain, rest sourced from reference TRBV5-1 and TRBJ2-1, is KAGVTQTPRYLIKTRGQQVTLSCSPISGHRSVSWYQQTPGQGLQFLFEYFSETQRNKGNFPGRFSGRQFSNSRSEMNVSTLELGDSALYLCASSLMPGQTLEQFFGPGTRLTVL.

The chain joins TRBV28 to TRBJ1-5, with no clear D. V lost 2 bases and J lost 6, with 5 bases in between. The CDR3 covers 12 residues. Germline values: CDR1 MDHEN, CDR2 SYDVKM. In nucleotides, the CDR3 is TGTGCCAGCAGTTTAGCGATTCAGCCCCAGCATTTT. This gives the protein CASSLAIQPQHF.

This chain joins TRBV27 and TRBJ2-7, with a weak D call TRBD1 (5 bases). In germline, CDR1 is MNHEY, CDR2 SMNVEV (reference sequence). This CDR3 has 12 amino acids. V lost 10 bases and J 0 bases, leaving 10 bases between the germline ends. The DNA for the CDR3 is TGTGCCACAGCCGACAGCTCCTACGAGCAGTACTTC. Amino acid sequence: CATADSSYEQYF.

The chain couples TRBV7-6 to TRBJ2-1; D might be TRBD1 (5 bases). This CDR3 spans 19 amino acids. The germline CDR1 and CDR2 sequences are SGHVS and FNYEAQ. The V end was cut by 2 bases, the J end by 0 bases, with 20 bases between. CDR3 in amino acids: CASSLFPGQTGYSYNEQFF. The DNA of the CDR3 is TGTGCCAGCAGCTTATTTCCAGGGCAGACGGGCTACTCCTACAATGAGCAGTTCTTC.

This chain uses TRBV7-3 with TRBJ2-1; perhaps TRBD2 as D (5 bases). V lost 5 bases, J lost 1 base, and 12 bases lay in between. CDR1 is SGHTA and CDR2 is FQGTGA in the germline V gene. This CDR3 is 15 amino acids long. CDR3 sequence (DNA): TGTGCCAGCAGCATGACTAACGGATCCTACAATGAGCAGTTCTTC. It encodes CASSMTNGSYNEQFF.